What follows are 22 T cell receptor beta chains derived from one specimen sequenced in a study of neurological immune-mediated disorders. TCRdb analysed the 5' RACE reads with MiXCR anew, one entry per CDR3 protein. The data show under 60,000 distinct CDR3 sequences, roughly 23% seen once. Sequencing was done on a sample of PBMCs. The receptors derive from a woman in her 70s in good health.

Of note for this clonotype: This may be a read error: a much more frequent sequence differs by one nucleotide. The J gene is TRBJ2-7, the V gene TRBV5-1; no clear D gene. The CDR3 totals 14 residues. Germline lookup yields CDR1 SGHRS and CDR2 YFSETQ. The CDR3 DNA reads as TGCGCCAGCAGGGAGTCAGAATCTTACTACGAGCAGGACTTC. Translation: CASRESESYYEQDF.

There are a few counts of this clonotype. A much larger clone lies one base from this, so it may be a read error. This chain joins TRBV29-1 and TRBJ2-5; maybe TRBD1 (6 bases). This CDR3 spans 13 amino acids. Germline V CDR1 and CDR2: SQVTM, ANQGSEA. The CDR3 nucleotides are TGCAGCGTTGAAGGGACAGCCCAAGAGACCCTGTACTTC. As protein: CSVEGTAQETLYF.

This clonotype was seen many times. V and J are TRBV5-6 and TRBJ1-3; perhaps TRBD1 as D (5 bases). V lost 7 bases and J 0 bases, leaving 8 bases between the germline ends. The CDR3 extends over 13 amino acids. Germline CDR1 reads SGHDT; CDR2 reads YYEEEE. CDR3 in amino acids: CASATVSGNTIYF. CDR3 in DNA: TGTGCCAGCGCGACAGTCTCTGGAAACACCATATATTTT.

This clonotype was recorded many times. The CDR3 DNA sequence: TGTGCCAGTGGGGTAAGGACAGATACGCAGTATTTT. Encoded protein: CASGVRTDTQYF. V gene TRBV2 combines with J gene TRBJ2-3; unclear D gene. The CDR3 has 12 amino acids. The germline V gene encodes CDR1 SNHLY and CDR2 FYNNEI. V lost 9 bases to trimming and J lost 3 bases, with 10 bases between them.

This clonotype was detected many times. The chain uses TRBV20-1 and TRBJ2-2; 8 nucleotides align to TRBD2. The V gene end was trimmed by 0 bases and the J gene end by 2 bases; junction bases not matched to a gene: 5. The CDR3 runs 16 residues. Germline CDR1 reads DFQATT; CDR2 reads SNEGSKA (reference sequence). CDR3 sequence: CSARDLREGNTGELFF. The CDR3 nucleotides read TGCAGTGCTAGAGATCTCCGGGAGGGCAACACCGGGGAGCTGTTTTTT.

This clonotype has at least ten counts. The CDR3 protein is CASSLAGWDGEQFF. The CDR3 DNA reads as TGCGCCAGCAGCTTAGCGGGTTGGGATGGTGAGCAGTTCTTC. The chain recombines TRBV5-1 with TRBJ2-1; D might be TRBD2 (6 bases). This CDR3 is built from 14 residues. Per germline, CDR1 SGHRS and CDR2 YFSETQ. Trimming removed 2 bases at V and 9 bases at J, with 15 bases between.

This clonotype was seen ten or more times. The chain carries TRBV6-1 and TRBJ2-6; D remains ambiguous. CDR3 length equals 18 residues. From germline, CDR1 is MNHNS and CDR2 SASEGT. The V and J ends lost 6 bases and 4 bases respectively, with 22 bases between them. The CDR3 region is CASRGGWAPKRGANVLTF. The CDR3 DNA reads as TGTGCCAGCAGGGGCGGTTGGGCCCCCAAACGCGGGGCCAACGTCCTGACTTTC.

The V and J genes are TRBV14 and TRBJ1-1, with TRBD1 matching 7 bases. This CDR3 region has 17 residues. Germline V gives CDR1 SGHDN, CDR2 FVKESK. V trimming: 0 bases; J trimming: 1 base; junction bases outside the gene matches: 8. The CDR3 loop reads CASSQDNSYRGNTEAFF. Written as DNA, the CDR3 is TGTGCCAGCAGCCAAGACAACAGTTACAGGGGGAACACTGAAGCTTTCTTT.

The rearrangement links TRBV27 to TRBJ2-2; D is perhaps TRBD1 (6 bases). The V gene's germline CDR1 is MNHEY and CDR2 SMNVEV (reference sequence). This CDR3 contains 13 residues. Deletions cut 5 bases from V and 8 bases from J, with 12 bases between. CDR3 sequence: CASSLQGWGELFF. The CDR3 region has the DNA TGTGCCAGCAGTCTACAGGGATGGGGGGAGCTGTTTTTT.

This clonotype showed up many times. The chain recombines TRBV7-2 with TRBJ2-3; the match to TRBD1 covers 7 bases. Germline-derived CDR1 and CDR2 are SGHTA and FQGNSA. The CDR3 runs 13 residues. With 4 bases clipped from V and 6 bases from J, the junction kept 4 bases outside the gene matches. CDR3: CASSYQGVDTQYF. Written as DNA, the CDR3 is TGTGCCAGCAGCTATCAGGGGGTGGATACGCAGTATTTT.

Ten or more counts support this clonotype. CDR3 residues: CASSLAQGGSYEQYF. CDR3 nucleotides: TGCGCCAGCAGCTTGGCCCAGGGCGGCTCCTACGAGCAGTACTTC. The chain is built from TRBV5-1 and TRBJ2-7; D is possibly TRBD1 (5 bases). Germline values: CDR1 SGHRS, CDR2 YFSETQ. The CDR3 totals 15 residues. Trimming cost V 0 bases and J 0 bases, with 10 bases left between them.

This clonotype was observed at least ten times. The chain has TRBV12-3 or TRBV12-4 and TRBJ1-2; D is ambiguous. This CDR3 comprises 16 residues. The V end was cut by 5 bases, the J end by 1 base, with 17 bases between. The CDR3, as DNA: TGTGCCAGCAGTATCTCCGAAGGCTCGGGTAACTATGGCTACACCTTC. Translating gives CASSISEGSGNYGYTF.

This clonotype was picked up a small number of times. The V call is TRBV5-1, the J call TRBJ2-7; 9 bases match TRBD1. Trimming at V came to 5 bases and at J to 4 bases, leaving 7 bases not matched to a gene. Germline-derived CDR1 and CDR2 are SGHRS and YFSETQ. The CDR3 totals 14 residues. The CDR3 loop reads CASRPGQGLYEQYF. The CDR3 nucleotides read TGCGCCAGCAGACCGGGACAGGGTTTATACGAGCAGTACTTC. Using reference TRBV5-1 and TRBJ2-7 for the parts outside the CDR3, the full variable domain is KAGVTQTPRYLIKTRGQQVTLSCSPISGHRSVSWYQQTPGQGLQFLFEYFSETQRNKGNFPGRFSGRQFSNSRSEMNVSTLELGDSALYLCASRPGQGLYEQYFGPGTRLTVT.

This clonotype has more than one count but fewer than ten. The chain links TRBV18 to TRBJ1-5; D is unclear. Germline assignment: CDR1 KGHSH and CDR2 LQKENI. The V end lost 4 bases, the J end lost 0 bases, and 22 bases lay between the germline ends. The CDR3 is made up of 19 amino acids. This chain's CDR3 is CASSHEVALAVNSNQPQHF. The CDR3 DNA is TGTGCCAGCTCACACGAGGTAGCCCTAGCAGTCAATAGCAATCAGCCCCAGCATTTT.

This clonotype was counted ten times or more. The chain couples TRBV7-2 to TRBJ2-5, with 10 bases that match TRBD2. The V gene's germline CDR1 is SGHTA and CDR2 FQGNSA. The CDR3 extends over 16 amino acids. After removal of 1 base from V and 7 bases from J, the junction contained 9 bases not matched to a gene. The CDR3 bases are TGTGCCAGCAGCTTAGTTCCTAGCGGGAGTGTTCGGACCCAGTACTTC. Its protein is CASSLVPSGSVRTQYF.

This clonotype was detected ten times or more. The chain couples TRBV7-2 to TRBJ2-7, with TRBD2 matching 10 bases. The length of the CDR3 is 15 residues. The germline CDR1 and CDR2 sequences are SGHTA and FQGNSA. V shed 3 bases, J shed 7 bases, and the junction held 9 bases outside the gene matches. In nucleotides, the CDR3 is TGTGCCAGCAGCTTCCGGACTAGCGGCGGGGGGGAGCAGTACTTC. Translating it yields CASSFRTSGGGEQYF.

This clonotype was counted only a few times. This rearrangement joins TRBV11-3 to TRBJ2-2, with 8 bases identical to TRBD1. Trimming removed 3 bases from V and 6 bases from J; junction bases left unmatched: 3. The V gene's germline CDR1 is SGHNT and CDR2 YENEEA. The CDR3 consists of 14 residues. DNA of the CDR3: TGTGCCAGCAGCTTTCAGGGGGCCTCCGGGGAGCTGTTTTTT. Translating it yields CASSFQGASGELFF.

The chain combines TRBV7-2 with TRBJ1-3; D gene uncertain. V was cut by 0 bases and J by 5 bases, with 5 bases left in between. The CDR3 sequence is 13 residues long. Germline V gives CDR1 SGHTA, CDR2 FQGNSA. The CDR3 here is CASSLAHRNTIYF. The CDR3 DNA reads as TGTGCCAGCAGCTTAGCCCACAGAAACACCATATATTTT.

At least ten counts were recorded for this clonotype. For the CDR3, the DNA is TGTGCCAGCAGCTCCCTGACAGGGGGCAGGGGCAATCAGCCCCAGCATTTT. Residues: CASSSLTGGRGNQPQHF. The chain links TRBV7-8 to TRBJ1-5, with 10 nucleotides matching TRBD1. The CDR3 has 17 amino acids. Trimming took 4 bases from V and 2 from J; bases not matched to a gene: 8. Germline V gives CDR1 SGHVS, CDR2 FQNEAQ.

A few counts support this clonotype. J is TRBJ2-1 and V is TRBV12-3 or TRBV12-4, with 8 bases that match TRBD2. The CDR3 spans 15 residues. J lost 4 bases, V lost 5 bases, and 7 bases had no gene match. The CDR3 protein is CASSPRGGNYNEQFF. The CDR3, as DNA: TGTGCCAGCAGTCCCCGGGGGGGCAATTACAATGAGCAGTTCTTC.

The J gene is TRBJ2-1, the V gene TRBV15; TRBD2 matches 11 bases. After removal of 1 base from V and 8 bases from J, the junction contained 4 bases not matched to a gene. This CDR3 comprises 15 residues. Germline CDR1 LNHNV, CDR2 YYDKDF (reference sequence). This CDR3 reads CATSRVTSGVDEQFF. The DNA for the CDR3 is TGTGCCACCAGCAGAGTGACTAGCGGGGTTGATGAGCAGTTCTTC.

This clonotype was counted at least ten times. The chain uses TRBV6-1 and TRBJ2-5; D not certain. CDR1 is MNHNS and CDR2 is SASEGT in the germline V gene. This CDR3 is 12 amino acids long. With 6 bases removed from V and 4 bases from J, the gap between germline ends came to 9 bases. CDR3 nucleotides: TGTGCCAGCAGCCCAGTCGGAGAGACCCAGTACTTC. It codes for CASSPVGETQYF.